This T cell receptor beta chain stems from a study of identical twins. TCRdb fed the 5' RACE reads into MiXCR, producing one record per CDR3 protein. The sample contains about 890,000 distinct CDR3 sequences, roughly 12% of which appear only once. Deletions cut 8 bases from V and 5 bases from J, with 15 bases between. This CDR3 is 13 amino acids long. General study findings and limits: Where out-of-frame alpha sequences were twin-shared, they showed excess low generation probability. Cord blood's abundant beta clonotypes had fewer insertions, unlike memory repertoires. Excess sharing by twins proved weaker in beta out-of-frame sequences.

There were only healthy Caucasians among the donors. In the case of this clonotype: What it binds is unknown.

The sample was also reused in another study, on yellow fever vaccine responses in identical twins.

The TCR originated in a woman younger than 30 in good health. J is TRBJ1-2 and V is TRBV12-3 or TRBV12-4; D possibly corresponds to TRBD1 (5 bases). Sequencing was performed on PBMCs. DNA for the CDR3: TGTGCCAGCGGGGCTGGGACGGCTTATGGCTACACCTTC. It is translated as CASGAGTAYGYTF.